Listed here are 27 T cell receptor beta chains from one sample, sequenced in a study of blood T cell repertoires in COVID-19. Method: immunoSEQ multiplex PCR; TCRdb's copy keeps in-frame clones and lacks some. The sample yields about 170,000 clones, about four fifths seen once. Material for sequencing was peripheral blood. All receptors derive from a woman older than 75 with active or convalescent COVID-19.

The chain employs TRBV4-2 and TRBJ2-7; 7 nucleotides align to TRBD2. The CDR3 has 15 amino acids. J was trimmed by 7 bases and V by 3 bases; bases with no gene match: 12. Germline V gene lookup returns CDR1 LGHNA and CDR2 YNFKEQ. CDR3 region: CASSQVRGDLLEQYF. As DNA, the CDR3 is TGTGCCAGCAGCCAGGTACGGGGGGACCTCCTAGAGCAGTACTTC.

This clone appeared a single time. In DNA form, the CDR3 reads TGTGCCAGCAGCCCTGAATCTAGCGGGAGATGGGGTGAGCAGTTCTTC. The encoded protein is CASSPESSGRWGEQFF. The chain couples TRBV5-4 to TRBJ2-1; TRBD2 aligns across 10 bases. From germline, CDR1 is SGHNT and CDR2 YYREEE (reference sequence). The CDR3 is made up of 16 amino acids. Trimming cost V 4 bases and J 9 bases; bases outside gene matches: 13.

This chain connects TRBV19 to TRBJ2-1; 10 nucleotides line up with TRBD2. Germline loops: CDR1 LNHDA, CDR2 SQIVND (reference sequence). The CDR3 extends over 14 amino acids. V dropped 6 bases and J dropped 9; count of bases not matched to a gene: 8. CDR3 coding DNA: TGTGCCAGTAGCCTCTTGGGACTAGCGAGTGAGCAGTTCTTC. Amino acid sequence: CASSLLGLASEQFF.

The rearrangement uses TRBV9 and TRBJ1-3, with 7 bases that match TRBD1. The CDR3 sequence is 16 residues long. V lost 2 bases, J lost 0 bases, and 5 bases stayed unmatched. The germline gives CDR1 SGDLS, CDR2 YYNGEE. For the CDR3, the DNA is TGTGCCAGCAGCGTTTTGACAGGGCCCTCTGGAAACACCATATATTTT. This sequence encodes CASSVLTGPSGNTIYF.

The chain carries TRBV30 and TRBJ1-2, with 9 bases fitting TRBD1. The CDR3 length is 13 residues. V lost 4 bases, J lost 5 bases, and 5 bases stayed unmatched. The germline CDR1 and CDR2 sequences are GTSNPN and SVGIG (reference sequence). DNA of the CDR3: TGTGCCTGGAACAGGGGGCCTGGGTATGGCTACACCTTC. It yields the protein CAWNRGPGYGYTF.

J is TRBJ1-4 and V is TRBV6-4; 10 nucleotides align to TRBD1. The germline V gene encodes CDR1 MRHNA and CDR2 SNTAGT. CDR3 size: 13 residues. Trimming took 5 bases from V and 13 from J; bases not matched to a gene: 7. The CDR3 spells CASSPGTGDPLFF. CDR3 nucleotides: TGTGCCAGCAGTCCCGGGACAGGGGACCCACTGTTTTTT.

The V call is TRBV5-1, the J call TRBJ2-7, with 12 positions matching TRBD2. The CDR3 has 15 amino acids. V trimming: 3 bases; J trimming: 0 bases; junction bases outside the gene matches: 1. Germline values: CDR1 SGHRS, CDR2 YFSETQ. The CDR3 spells CASSSTSGSSYEQYF. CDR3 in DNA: TGCGCCAGCAGCTCGACTAGCGGGAGCTCCTACGAGCAGTACTTC.

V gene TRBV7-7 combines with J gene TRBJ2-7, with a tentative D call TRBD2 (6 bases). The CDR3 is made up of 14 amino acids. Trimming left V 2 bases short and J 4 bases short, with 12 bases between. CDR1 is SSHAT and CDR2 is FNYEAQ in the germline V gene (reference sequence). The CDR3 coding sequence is TGTGCCAGCAGCTTAAGCGGGCAGGCATACGAGCAGTACTTC. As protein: CASSLSGQAYEQYF.

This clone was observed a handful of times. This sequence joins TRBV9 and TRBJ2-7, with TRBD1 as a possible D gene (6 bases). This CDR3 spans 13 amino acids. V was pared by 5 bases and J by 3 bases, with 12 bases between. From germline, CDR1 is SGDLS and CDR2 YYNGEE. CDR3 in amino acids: CASSPRGHYEQYF. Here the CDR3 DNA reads TGTGCCAGCAGTCCCAGGGGACACTACGAGCAGTACTTC.

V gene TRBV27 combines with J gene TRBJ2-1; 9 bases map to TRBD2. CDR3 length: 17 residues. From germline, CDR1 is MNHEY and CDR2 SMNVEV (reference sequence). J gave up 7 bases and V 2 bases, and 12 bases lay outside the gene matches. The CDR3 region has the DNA TGTGCCAGCAGTTTACAAGCTGGGGCGGGAGGGTTAAATGAGCAGTTCTTC. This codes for CASSLQAGAGGLNEQFF.

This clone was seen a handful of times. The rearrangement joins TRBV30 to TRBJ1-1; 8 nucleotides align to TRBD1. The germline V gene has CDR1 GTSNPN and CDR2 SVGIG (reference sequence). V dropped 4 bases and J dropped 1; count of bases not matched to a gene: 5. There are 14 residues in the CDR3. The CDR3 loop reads CAWNRQGPNTEAFF. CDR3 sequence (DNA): TGTGCCTGGAATAGACAGGGGCCGAACACTGAAGCTTTCTTT.

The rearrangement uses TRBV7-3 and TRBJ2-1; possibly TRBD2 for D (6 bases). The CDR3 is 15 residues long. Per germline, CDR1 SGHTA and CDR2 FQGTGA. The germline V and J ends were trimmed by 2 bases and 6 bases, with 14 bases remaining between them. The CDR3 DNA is TGTGCCAGCAGCTTAGGGACTGGTGGGGCCAATGAGCAGTTCTTC. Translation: CASSLGTGGANEQFF.

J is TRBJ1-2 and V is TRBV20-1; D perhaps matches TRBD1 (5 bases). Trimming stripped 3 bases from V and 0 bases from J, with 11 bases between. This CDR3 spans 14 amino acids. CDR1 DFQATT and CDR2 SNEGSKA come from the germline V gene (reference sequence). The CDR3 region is CSASWGGANYGYTF. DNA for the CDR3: TGCAGTGCTAGTTGGGGGGGAGCTAACTATGGCTACACCTTC.

The CDR3 here is CASSINGNVDNEQFF. The DNA for the CDR3 is TGTGCCAGTAGTATCAACGGGAATGTCGACAATGAGCAGTTCTTC. The rearrangement uses TRBV19 and TRBJ2-1, with D possibly matching TRBD2 (5 bases). V lost 3 bases and J 5 bases, leaving 14 bases between the germline ends. This CDR3 is built from 15 residues. Germline CDR1 and CDR2: LNHDA and SQIVND (reference sequence).

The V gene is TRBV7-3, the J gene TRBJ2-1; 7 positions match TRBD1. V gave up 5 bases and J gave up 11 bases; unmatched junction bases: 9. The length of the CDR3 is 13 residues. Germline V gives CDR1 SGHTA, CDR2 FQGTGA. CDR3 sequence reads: CASSVPGQSQQFF. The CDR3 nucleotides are TGTGCCAGCAGCGTCCCGGGACAGAGCCAGCAGTTCTTC.

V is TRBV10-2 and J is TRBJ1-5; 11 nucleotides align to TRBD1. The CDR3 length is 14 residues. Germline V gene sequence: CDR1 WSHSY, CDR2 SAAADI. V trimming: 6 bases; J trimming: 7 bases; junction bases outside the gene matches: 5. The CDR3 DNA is TGCGCCAGCAGGCGGACAGGGGGCGGGCAGCCCCAGCATTTT. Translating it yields CASRRTGGGQPQHF.

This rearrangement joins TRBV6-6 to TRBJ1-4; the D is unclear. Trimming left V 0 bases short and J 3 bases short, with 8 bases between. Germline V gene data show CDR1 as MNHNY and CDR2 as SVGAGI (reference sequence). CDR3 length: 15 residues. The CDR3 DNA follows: TGTGCCAGCAGTTACTCCAGGAACTCTAATGAAAAACTGTTTTTT. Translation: CASSYSRNSNEKLFF.

The CDR3 coding sequence is TGTGCCAGCAGCCAACAGGGTTTTTTCACTGAAGCTTTCTTT. Its protein is CASSQQGFFTEAFF. The rearrangement uses TRBV9 and TRBJ1-1; D possibly corresponds to TRBD1 (6 bases). Trimming took 4 bases from V and 4 from J, leaving 14 bases between them. Germline CDR1 and CDR2: SGDLS and YYNGEE. The CDR3 extends over 14 amino acids.

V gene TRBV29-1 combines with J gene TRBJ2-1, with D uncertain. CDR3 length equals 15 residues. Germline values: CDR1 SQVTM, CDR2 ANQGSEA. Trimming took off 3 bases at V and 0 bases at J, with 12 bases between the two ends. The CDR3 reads CSVDWLRSSYNEQFF. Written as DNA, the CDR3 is TGCAGCGTTGATTGGCTTAGGAGCTCCTACAATGAGCAGTTCTTC.

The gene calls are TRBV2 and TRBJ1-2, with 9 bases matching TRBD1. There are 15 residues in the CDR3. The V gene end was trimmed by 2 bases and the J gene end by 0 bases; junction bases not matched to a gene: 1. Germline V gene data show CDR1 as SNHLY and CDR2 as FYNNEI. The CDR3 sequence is CASSETGGSNYGYTF. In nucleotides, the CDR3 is TGTGCCAGCAGTGAAACAGGGGGCTCTAACTATGGCTACACCTTC.

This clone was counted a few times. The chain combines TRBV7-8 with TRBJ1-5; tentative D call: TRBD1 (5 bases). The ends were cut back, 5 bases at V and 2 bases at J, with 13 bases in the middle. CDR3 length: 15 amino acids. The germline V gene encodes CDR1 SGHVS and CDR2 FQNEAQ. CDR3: CASSRDTGGNQPQHF. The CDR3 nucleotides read TGTGCCAGCAGCAGGGATACGGGGGGCAATCAGCCCCAGCATTTT.

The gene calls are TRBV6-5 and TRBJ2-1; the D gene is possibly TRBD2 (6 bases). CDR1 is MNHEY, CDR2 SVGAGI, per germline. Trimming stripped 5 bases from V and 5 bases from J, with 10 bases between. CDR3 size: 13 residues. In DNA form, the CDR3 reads TGTGCCAGCAGTCGGGACTTGCACAATGAGCAGTTCTTC. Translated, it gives CASSRDLHNEQFF.

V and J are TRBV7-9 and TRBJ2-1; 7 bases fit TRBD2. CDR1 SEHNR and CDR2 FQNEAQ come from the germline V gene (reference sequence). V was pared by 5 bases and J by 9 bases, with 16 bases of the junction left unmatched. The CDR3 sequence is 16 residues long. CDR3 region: CASSPPGARESAEQFF. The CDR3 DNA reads TGTGCCAGCAGCCCCCCCGGGGCGCGGGAGTCTGCTGAGCAGTTCTTC.

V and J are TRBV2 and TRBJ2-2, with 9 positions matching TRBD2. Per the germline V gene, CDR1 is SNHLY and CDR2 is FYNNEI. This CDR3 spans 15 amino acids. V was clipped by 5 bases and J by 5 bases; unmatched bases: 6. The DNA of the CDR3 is TGTGCCAGCAGTCCTACGACTAGCGGAACCGGGGAGCTGTTTTTT. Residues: CASSPTTSGTGELFF.

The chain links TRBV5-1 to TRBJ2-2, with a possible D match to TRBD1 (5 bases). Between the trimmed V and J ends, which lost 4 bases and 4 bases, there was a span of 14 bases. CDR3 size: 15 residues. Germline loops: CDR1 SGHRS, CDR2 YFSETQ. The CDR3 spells CASSLVIGVTGELFF. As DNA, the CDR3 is TGCGCCAGCAGCCTCGTGATAGGGGTCACCGGGGAGCTGTTTTTT.

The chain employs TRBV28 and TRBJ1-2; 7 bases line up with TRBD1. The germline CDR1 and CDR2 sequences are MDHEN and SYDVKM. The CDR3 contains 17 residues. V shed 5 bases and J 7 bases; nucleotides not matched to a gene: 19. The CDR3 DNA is TGTGCCAGCAGTCAGCCACGTGGGGCACGCACAGGGGCTGGCTACACCTTC. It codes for CASSQPRGARTGAGYTF.

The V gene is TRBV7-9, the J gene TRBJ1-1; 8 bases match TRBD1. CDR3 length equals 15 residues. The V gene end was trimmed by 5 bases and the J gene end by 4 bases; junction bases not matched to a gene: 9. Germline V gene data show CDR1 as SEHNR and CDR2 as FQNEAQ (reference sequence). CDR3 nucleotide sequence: TGTGCCAGCAGCGGCTACAGGGGGATTGGCACTGAAGCTTTCTTT. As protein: CASSGYRGIGTEAFF.